This T cell receptor beta chain was recovered during a study of blood T cell repertoires in COVID-19. Overall study context: T cells, B-cell-depleted T cells, or PBMCs supplied cDNA or gDNA.

Germline CDR1 GTSNPN, CDR2 SVGIG (reference sequence). V was trimmed by 2 bases and J by 5 bases, leaving 9 bases between them. CDR3 length: 12 amino acids. Repertoires were generated with immunoSEQ multiplex PCR, while TCRdb's copy carries only in-frame clones and drops some. The sample yields 150,000 to 190,000 clones, 85% to 90% seen once. The receptor's source is a middle-aged woman with acute or convalescent COVID-19. What was sequenced was peripheral blood. V gene TRBV30 combines with J gene TRBJ1-1; D possibly corresponds to TRBD1 (5 bases). CDR3 sequence (DNA): TGTGCCTGGAGTCTCACAGGAACTGAAGCTTTCTTT. It codes for CAWSLTGTEAFF.